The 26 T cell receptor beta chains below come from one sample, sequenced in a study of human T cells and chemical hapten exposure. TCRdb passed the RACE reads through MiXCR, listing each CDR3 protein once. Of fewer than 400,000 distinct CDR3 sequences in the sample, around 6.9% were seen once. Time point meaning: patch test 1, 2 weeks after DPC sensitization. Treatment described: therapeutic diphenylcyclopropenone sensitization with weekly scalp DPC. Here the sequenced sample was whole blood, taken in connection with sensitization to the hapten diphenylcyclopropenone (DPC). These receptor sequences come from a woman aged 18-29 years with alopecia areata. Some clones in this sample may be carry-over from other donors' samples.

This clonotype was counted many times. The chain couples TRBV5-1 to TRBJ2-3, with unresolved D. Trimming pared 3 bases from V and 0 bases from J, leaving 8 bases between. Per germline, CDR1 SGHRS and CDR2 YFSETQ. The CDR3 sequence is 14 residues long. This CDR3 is CASSSSLSTDTQYF. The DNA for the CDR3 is TGCGCCAGCAGCTCGTCGCTTAGCACAGATACGCAGTATTTT. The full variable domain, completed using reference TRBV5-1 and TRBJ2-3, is KAGVTQTPRYLIKTRGQQVTLSCSPISGHRSVSWYQQTPGQGLQFLFEYFSETQRNKGNFPGRFSGRQFSNSRSEMNVSTLELGDSALYLCASSSSLSTDTQYFGPGTRLTVL.

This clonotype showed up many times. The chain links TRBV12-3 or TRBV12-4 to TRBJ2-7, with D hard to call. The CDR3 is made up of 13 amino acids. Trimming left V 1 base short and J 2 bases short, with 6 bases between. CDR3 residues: CASSLGQTYEQYF. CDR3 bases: TGTGCCAGCAGTTTAGGGCAGACCTACGAGCAGTACTTC.

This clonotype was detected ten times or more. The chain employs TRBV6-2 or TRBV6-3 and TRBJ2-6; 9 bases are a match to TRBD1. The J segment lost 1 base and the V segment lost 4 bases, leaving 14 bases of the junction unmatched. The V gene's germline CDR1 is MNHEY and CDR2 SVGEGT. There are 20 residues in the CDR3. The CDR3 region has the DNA TGTGCCAGCAGTTCACCGTCCCGGGACAGGGTTCTTTCTGGGGCCAACGTCCTGACTTTC. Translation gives CASSSPSRDRVLSGANVLTF.

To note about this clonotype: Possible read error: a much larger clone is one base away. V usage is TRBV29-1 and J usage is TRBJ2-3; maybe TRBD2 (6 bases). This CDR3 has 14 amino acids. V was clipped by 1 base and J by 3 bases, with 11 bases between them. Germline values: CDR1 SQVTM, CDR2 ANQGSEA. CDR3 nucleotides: TGCAGCGTTGAAGTCGGGGGTCGGACAGATACGCAGTATTTT. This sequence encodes CSVEVGGRTDTQYF.

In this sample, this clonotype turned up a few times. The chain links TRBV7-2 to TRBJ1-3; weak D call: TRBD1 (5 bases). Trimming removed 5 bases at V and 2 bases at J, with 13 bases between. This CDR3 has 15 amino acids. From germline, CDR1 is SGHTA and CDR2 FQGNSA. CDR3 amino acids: CASSPMTVAGNTIYF. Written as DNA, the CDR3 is TGTGCCAGCAGCCCCATGACAGTGGCTGGAAACACCATATATTTT.

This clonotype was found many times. The CDR3 coding sequence is TGTGCCAGCAGTTTAGGGCAGCCCTACGAGCAGTACTTC. Residues: CASSLGQPYEQYF. The chain is built from TRBV12-3 or TRBV12-4 and TRBJ2-7; D gene uncertain. Deletions cut 1 base from V and 2 bases from J, with 6 bases between. There are 13 residues in the CDR3.

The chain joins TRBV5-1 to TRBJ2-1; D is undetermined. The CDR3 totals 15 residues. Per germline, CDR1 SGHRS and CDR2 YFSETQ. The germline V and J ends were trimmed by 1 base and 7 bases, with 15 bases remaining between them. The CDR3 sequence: CASSLLGQAPNEQFF. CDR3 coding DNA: TGCGCCAGCAGCTTGTTAGGCCAGGCCCCTAATGAGCAGTTCTTC. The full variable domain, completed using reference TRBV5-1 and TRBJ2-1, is KAGVTQTPRYLIKTRGQQVTLSCSPISGHRSVSWYQQTPGQGLQFLFEYFSETQRNKGNFPGRFSGRQFSNSRSEMNVSTLELGDSALYLCASSLLGQAPNEQFFGPGTRLTVL.

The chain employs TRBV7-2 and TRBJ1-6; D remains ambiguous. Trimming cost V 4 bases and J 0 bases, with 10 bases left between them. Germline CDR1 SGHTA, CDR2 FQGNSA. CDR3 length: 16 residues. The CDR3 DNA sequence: TGTGCCAGCAGCTCTTTCATGAGCTCCTATAATTCACCCCTCCACTTT. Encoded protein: CASSSFMSSYNSPLHF.

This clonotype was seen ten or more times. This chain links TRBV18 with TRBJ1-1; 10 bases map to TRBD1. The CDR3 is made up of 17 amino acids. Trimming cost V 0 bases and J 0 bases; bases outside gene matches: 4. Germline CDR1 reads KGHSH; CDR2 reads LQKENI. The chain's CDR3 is CASSPPGTGAMNTEAFF. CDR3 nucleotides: TGTGCCAGCTCACCACCCGGGACAGGGGCAATGAACACTGAAGCTTTCTTT.

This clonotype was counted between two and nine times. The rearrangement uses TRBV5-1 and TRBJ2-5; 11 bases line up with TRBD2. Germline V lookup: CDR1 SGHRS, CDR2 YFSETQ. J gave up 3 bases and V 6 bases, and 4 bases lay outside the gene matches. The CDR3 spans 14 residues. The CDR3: CASNSGGAKETQYF. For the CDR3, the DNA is TGCGCCAGCAATAGCGGGGGGGCCAAAGAGACCCAGTACTTC.

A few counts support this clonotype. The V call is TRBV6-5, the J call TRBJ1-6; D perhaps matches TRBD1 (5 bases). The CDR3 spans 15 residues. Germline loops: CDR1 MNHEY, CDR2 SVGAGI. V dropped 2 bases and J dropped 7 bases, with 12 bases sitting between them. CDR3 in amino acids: CASSYVGTSNSPLHF. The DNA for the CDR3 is TGTGCCAGCAGTTACGTTGGGACTTCAAATTCACCCCTCCACTTT.

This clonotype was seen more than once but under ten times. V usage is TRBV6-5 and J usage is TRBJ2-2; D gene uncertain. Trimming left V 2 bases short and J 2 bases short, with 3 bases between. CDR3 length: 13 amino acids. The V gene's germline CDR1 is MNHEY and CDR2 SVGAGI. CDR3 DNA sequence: TGTGCCAGCAGTTACCATAACACCGGGGAGCTGTTTTTT. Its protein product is CASSYHNTGELFF.

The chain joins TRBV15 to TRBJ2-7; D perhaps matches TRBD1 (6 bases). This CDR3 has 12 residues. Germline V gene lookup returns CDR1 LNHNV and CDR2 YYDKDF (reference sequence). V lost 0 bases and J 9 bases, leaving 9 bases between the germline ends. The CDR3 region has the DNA TGTGCCACCAGCAGAGAGGGGGCAGTGCAGTACTTC. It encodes CATSREGAVQYF.

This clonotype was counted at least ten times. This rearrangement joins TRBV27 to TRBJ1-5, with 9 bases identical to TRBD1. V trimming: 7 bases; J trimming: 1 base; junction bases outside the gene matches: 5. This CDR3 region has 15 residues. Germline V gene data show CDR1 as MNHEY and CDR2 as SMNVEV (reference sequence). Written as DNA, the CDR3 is TGTGCCAGCAAGGTCACAGGGGGCAGCAATCAGCCCCAGCATTTT. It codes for CASKVTGGSNQPQHF.

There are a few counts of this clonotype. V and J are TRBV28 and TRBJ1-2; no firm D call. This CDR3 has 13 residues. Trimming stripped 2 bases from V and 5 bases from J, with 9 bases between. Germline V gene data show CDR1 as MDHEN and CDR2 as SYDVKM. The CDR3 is CASSLRRLYGYTF. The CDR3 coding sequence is TGTGCCAGCAGTTTAAGACGGCTATATGGCTACACCTTC.

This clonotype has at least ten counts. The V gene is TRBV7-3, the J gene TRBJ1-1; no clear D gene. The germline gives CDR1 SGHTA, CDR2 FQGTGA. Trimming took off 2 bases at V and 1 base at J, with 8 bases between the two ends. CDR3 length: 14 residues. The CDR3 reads CASSLGSQNTEAFF. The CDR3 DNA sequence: TGTGCCAGCAGCTTAGGGAGCCAGAACACTGAAGCTTTCTTT.

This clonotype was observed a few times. The CDR3 DNA reads as TGTGCCAGCAGGGCCACAGGGGAGCAGTACTTC. Translating gives CASRATGEQYF. The rearrangement uses TRBV12-3 or TRBV12-4 and TRBJ2-7; D is perhaps TRBD1 (6 bases). V lost 6 bases and J 7 bases, leaving 10 bases between the germline ends. CDR3 length: 11 residues.

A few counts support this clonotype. The CDR3 coding sequence is TGCAGTGCGGGACAGGGGGCGACTAATGAAAAACTGTTTTTT. Translated: CSAGQGATNEKLFF. The chain recombines TRBV20-1 with TRBJ1-4, with TRBD1 matching 12 bases. CDR1 is DFQATT, CDR2 SNEGSKA, per germline (reference sequence). V trimming: 6 bases; J trimming: 2 bases; junction bases outside the gene matches: 1. The CDR3 has 14 residues.

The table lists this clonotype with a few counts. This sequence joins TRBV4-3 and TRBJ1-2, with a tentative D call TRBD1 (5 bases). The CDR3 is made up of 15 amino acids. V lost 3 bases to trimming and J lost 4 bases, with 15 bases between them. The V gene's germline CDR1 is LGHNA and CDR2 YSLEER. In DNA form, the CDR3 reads TGCGCCAGCAGCCACCTGGCCATTGGGGGCTATGGCTACACCTTC. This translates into CASSHLAIGGYGYTF.

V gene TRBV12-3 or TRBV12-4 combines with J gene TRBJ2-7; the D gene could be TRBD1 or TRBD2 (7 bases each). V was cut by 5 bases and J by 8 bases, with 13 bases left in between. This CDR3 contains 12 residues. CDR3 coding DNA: TGTGCCAGCAGTAGTCAGGGGGGGAAGCAGTACTTC. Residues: CASSSQGGKQYF.

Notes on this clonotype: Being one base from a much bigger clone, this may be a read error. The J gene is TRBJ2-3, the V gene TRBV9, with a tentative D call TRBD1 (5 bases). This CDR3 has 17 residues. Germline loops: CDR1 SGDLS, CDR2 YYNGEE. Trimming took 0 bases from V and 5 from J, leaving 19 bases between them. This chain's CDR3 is CASSVEGQTVLKDTQYF. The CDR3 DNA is TGTGCCAGCAGCGTAGAAGGTCAGACAGTCTTAAAAGATACGCAGTATTTT.

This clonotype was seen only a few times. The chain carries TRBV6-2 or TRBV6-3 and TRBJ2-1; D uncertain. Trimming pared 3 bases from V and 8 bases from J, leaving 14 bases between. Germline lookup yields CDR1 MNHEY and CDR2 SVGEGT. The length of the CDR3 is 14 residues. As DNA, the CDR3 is TGTGCCAGCAGTTATGGTCGGGTTTCGTATGAGCAGTTCTTC. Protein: CASSYGRVSYEQFF.

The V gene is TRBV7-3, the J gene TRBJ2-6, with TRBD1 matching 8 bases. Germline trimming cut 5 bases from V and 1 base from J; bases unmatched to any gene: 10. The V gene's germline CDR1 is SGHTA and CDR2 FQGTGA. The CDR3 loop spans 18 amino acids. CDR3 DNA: TGTGCCAGCAGCCCGCGGGGACAGGTATTATCTGGGGCCAACGTCCTGACTTTC. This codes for CASSPRGQVLSGANVLTF.

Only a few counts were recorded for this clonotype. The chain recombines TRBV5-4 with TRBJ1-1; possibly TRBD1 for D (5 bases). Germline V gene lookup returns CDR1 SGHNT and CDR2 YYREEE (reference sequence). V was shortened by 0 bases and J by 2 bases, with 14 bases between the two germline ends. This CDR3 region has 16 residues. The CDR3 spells CASSLATGLLNTEAFF. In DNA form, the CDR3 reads TGTGCCAGCAGCTTGGCAACAGGACTTCTTAACACTGAAGCTTTCTTT.

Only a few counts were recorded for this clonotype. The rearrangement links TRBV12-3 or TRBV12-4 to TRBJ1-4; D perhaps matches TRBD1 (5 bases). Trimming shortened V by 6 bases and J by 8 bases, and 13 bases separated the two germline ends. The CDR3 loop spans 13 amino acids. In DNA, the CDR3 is TGTGCCAGCAGGCGTGGGGCGGGAGAAAAACTGTTTTTT. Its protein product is CASRRGAGEKLFF.

CDR3 protein: CASSVSIGRVADTQYF. CDR3 nucleotide sequence: TGTGCCAGCAGCGTTTCCATCGGGAGGGTGGCAGATACGCAGTATTTT. This sequence joins TRBV9 and TRBJ2-3, with 8 bases that match TRBD2. The CDR3 has 16 amino acids. Trimming at V came to 2 bases and at J to 4 bases, leaving 9 bases not matched to a gene. CDR1 is SGDLS and CDR2 is YYNGEE in the germline V gene.